The 10 T cell receptor beta chains below were found in one sample sequenced in a study of cytomegalovirus exposure and HLA in healthy donors. Assay: immunoSEQ multiplex PCR; the TCRdb copy retains only in-frame clones and omits some. The sample lists more than 85,000 clones, over 85% occurring once. Material for sequencing was PBMCs. These receptors were collected from a woman aged 18 to 35 in good health and CMV-seronegative.

V is TRBV4-1 and J is TRBJ2-2; D is unclear. The CDR3 has 15 residues. From germline, CDR1 is MGHRA and CDR2 YSYEKL. V gave up 1 base and J gave up 5 bases, with 11 bases separating them. CDR3 coding DNA: TGCGCCAGCAGCCAAGGGCGGCGTGAGACCGGGGAGCTGTTTTTT. The encoded protein is CASSQGRRETGELFF.

The rearrangement links TRBV27 to TRBJ1-4; D ambiguous. V was cut by 5 bases and J by 8 bases, with 12 bases left in between. Germline V gene data show CDR1 as MNHEY and CDR2 as SMNVEV (reference sequence). The CDR3 contains 13 residues. CDR3 region: CASSVRGGEKLFF. The CDR3 DNA sequence: TGTGCCAGCAGTGTCCGGGGAGGGGAAAAACTGTTTTTT.

This clone was observed a few times. The junction departs from the called germline gene at one end, perhaps through a read error. The chain links TRBV7-7 to TRBJ2-2, with 10 bases that match TRBD2. This CDR3 has 17 residues. CDR1 is SSHAT, CDR2 FNYEAQ, per germline (reference sequence). The CDR3 is CASSKLPSGGNTGELFF. Here the CDR3 DNA reads TGTGCTAGCAGCAAACTCCCTAGCGGGGGGAACACCGGGGAGCTGTTTTTT.

This clone was seen just once. The CDR3 loop is CATITGGNGYTF. In DNA form, the CDR3 reads TGTGCCACCATAACAGGGGGCAATGGCTACACCTTC. V is TRBV28 and J is TRBJ1-2; 9 nucleotides match TRBD1. The CDR3 sequence is 12 residues long. Losses at the gene ends were 10 bases for V and 6 bases for J; bases not matched to a gene: 6. The germline V gene has CDR1 MDHEN and CDR2 SYDVKM.

V and J are TRBV11-3 and TRBJ2-2; no clear D. The germline V and J ends were trimmed by 2 bases and 4 bases, with 5 bases remaining between them. CDR1 is SGHNT, CDR2 YENEEA, per germline. This CDR3 has 13 amino acids. The CDR3 nucleotides read TGTGCCAGCAGCTTATCGTCCACCGGGGAGCTGTTTTTT. Its protein is CASSLSSTGELFF.

The V and J genes are TRBV5-1 and TRBJ2-5, with TRBD2 identical over 8 bases. V lost 5 bases and J lost 10; bases outside the gene matches: 13. CDR3 length equals 14 residues. Germline assignment: CDR1 SGHRS and CDR2 YFSETQ. CDR3 bases: TGCGCCAGCAGTTCTTCAGCGGGAGTAGAGGGCCAGTACTTC. Translated, it gives CASSSSAGVEGQYF.

In the case of this clone: One end of the junction varies from germline; a read error may be responsible. The chain carries TRBV7-7 and TRBJ2-1; TRBD2 agrees at 13 bases. Looked up from germline, CDR1 is SSHAT and CDR2 is FNYEAQ (reference sequence). The CDR3 extends over 16 amino acids. CDR3 sequence (DNA): TGTGCTAGCAGCCAAGGGACTAGCGGGATTTACAATGAGCAGTTCTTC. It codes for CASSQGTSGIYNEQFF.

The chain carries TRBV5-1 and TRBJ1-1; tentatively, D is TRBD1 (5 bases). Trimming pared 4 bases from V and 13 bases from J, leaving 20 bases between. This CDR3 contains 13 residues. CDR1 and CDR2 from the germline V gene are SGHRS and YFSETQ. In DNA form, the CDR3 reads TGCGCCAGCAGCACCGAAGGGGCGGTTAAGGGTTTCTTT. It encodes CASSTEGAVKGFF.

The gene calls are TRBV10-3 and TRBJ1-4, with TRBD1 matching 9 bases. The J segment lost 2 bases and the V segment lost 9 bases, leaving 1 base of the junction unmatched. The germline gives CDR1 ENHRY, CDR2 SYGVKD. The length of the CDR3 is 13 residues. In DNA, the CDR3 is TGTGCCATACAGGGGGCGACTAATGAAAAACTGTTTTTT. Its protein is CAIQGATNEKLFF.

The V and J genes are TRBV29-1 and TRBJ1-3; possibly TRBD1 for D (6 bases). This CDR3 comprises 14 residues. V was shortened by 7 bases and J by 2 bases, with 15 bases between the two germline ends. CDR1 and CDR2 from the germline V gene are SQVTM and ANQGSEA. As DNA, the CDR3 is TGCAGCGGGCAACAGGGTGGGCCTGGAAACACCATATATTTT. It yields the protein CSGQQGGPGNTIYF.